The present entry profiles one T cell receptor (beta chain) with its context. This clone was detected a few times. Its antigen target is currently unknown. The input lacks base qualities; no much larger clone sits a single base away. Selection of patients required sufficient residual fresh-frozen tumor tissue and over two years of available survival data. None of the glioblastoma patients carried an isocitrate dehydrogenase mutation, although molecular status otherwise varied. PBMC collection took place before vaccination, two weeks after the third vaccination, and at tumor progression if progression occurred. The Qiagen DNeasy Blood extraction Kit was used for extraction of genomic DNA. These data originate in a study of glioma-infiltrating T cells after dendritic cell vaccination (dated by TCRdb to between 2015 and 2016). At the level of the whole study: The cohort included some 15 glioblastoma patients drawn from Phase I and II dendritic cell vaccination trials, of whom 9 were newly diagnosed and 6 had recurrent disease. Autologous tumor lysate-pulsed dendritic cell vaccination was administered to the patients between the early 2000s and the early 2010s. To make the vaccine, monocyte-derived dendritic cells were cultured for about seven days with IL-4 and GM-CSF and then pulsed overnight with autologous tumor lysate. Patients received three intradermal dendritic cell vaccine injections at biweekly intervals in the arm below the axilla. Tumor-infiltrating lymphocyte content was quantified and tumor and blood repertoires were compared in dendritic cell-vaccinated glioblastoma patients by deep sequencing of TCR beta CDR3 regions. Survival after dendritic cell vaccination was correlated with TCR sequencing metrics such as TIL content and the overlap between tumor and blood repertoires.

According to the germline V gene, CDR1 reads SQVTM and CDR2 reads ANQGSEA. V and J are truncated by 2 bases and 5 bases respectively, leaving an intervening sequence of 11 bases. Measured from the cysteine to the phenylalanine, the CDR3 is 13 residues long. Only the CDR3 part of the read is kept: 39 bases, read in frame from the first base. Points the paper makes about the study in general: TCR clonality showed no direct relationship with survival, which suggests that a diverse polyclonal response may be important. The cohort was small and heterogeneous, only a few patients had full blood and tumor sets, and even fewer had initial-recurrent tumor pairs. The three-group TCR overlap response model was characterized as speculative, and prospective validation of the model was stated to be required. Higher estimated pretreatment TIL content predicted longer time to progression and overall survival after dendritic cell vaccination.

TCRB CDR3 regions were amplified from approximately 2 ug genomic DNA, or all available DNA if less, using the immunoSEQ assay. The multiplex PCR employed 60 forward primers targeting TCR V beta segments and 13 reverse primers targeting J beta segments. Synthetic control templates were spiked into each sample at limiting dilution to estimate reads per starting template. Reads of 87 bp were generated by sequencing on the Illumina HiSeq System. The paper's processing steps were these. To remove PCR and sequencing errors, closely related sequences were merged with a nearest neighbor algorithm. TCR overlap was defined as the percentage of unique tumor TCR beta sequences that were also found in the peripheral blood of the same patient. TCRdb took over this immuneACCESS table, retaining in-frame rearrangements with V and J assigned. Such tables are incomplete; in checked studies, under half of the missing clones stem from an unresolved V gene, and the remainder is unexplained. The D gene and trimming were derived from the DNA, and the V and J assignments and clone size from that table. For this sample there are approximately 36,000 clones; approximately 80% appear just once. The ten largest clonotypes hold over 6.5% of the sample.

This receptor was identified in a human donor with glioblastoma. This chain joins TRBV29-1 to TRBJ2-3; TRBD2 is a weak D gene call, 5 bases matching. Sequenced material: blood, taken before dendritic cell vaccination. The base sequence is TGCAGCGTTGAATCGGGGAATCAAGATACGCAGTATTTT. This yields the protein CSVESGNQDTQYF.